This T cell receptor beta chain was recorded in a study of human T cells and chemical hapten exposure. This CDR3 comprises 16 residues. The germline CDR1 and CDR2 sequences are LNHDA and SQIVND (reference sequence). The trim removed 4 bases at V and 4 bases at J, leaving 10 bases unmatched. TCRdb re-derived calls from the RACE reads in MiXCR, one entry per CDR3 protein. Here the sample spans about 92,000 distinct CDR3 sequences, around 9.5% being singletons. This sample's time point: pre-sensitization, week 0. Documented treatment: therapeutic diphenylcyclopropenone sensitization with weekly scalp DPC. This clonotype appeared many times.

This sequence originates from a middle-aged woman with alopecia areata. Some clones in this sample may be carry-over from other donors' samples. The chain carries TRBV19 and TRBJ1-2; 9 bases fit TRBD1. The sample in question was whole blood, obtained in connection with sensitization to the hapten diphenylcyclopropenone (DPC). In DNA, the CDR3 is TGTGCCAGTAGTAAGTTCGCGGGGACAGGGTTCTATGGCTACACCTTC. It encodes CASSKFAGTGFYGYTF.